Listed below are T cell receptor beta chains from one sample, sequenced in a study of cytomegalovirus exposure and HLA in healthy donors. Produced via immunoSEQ multiplex PCR; TCRdb's table is partial and in-frame only. This sample has roughly 110,000 clones, with 82% found just once. Sequencing was done on a sample of PBMCs. The receptor source for this set is a man aged 25 to 40 in good health and CMV-seropositive. The CDR3 runs from the conserved cysteine through the conserved F or W. D genes are given only for firm matches. Size is stated for part of the rows, as once, few or many counts, or as a class when the clone is expanded.

d_call clone_size j_call v_call cdr3_aa cdr3_nt
TRBD1 once TRBJ1-6 TRBV7-3 CASSLVGTGRSPLHF TGTGCCAGCAGCTTAGTAGGGACAGGACGTTCACCCCTCCACTTT
NA NA TRBJ2-3 TRBV9 CASTPGGRYTDTQYF TGTGCCAGCACCCCCGGAGGGCGGTACACAGATACGCAGTATTTT
NA few TRBJ2-7 TRBV19 CASSIDPGASYEQYF TGTGCCAGTAGTATAGATCCAGGGGCCTCCTACGAGCAGTACTTC
NA few TRBJ2-7 TRBV5-1 CASSLEYSYEQYF TGCGCCAGCAGCTTGGAATATTCCTACGAGCAGTACTTC
NA NA TRBJ2-1 TRBV9 CASSEGGGVASYNEQFF TGTGCCAGCAGCGAGGGAGGGGGGGTAGCGTCCTACAATGAGCAGTTCTTC
NA NA TRBJ1-3 TRBV5-1 CASSLVAGGPGNTIYF TGCGCCAGCAGCTTGGTTGCCGGGGGACCTGGAAACACCATATATTTT
NA NA TRBJ1-5 TRBV7-2 CASSLSSGVAQPQHF TGTGCCAGCAGCTTATCATCGGGGGTTGCTCAGCCCCAGCATTTT
TRBD2 NA TRBJ2-5 TRBV7-8 CASSRLAGIQETQYF TGTGCCAGCAGTAGACTAGCGGGGATCCAAGAGACCCAGTACTTC
TRBD1 once TRBJ1-2 TRBV6-1 CASMMGQGTYGYTF TGTGCCAGCATGATGGGACAGGGAACCTATGGCTACACCTTC
NA NA TRBJ1-1 TRBV5-4 CASSLTGLNTEAFF TGTGCCAGCAGCTTGACTGGGCTGAACACTGAAGCTTTCTTT
NA NA TRBJ2-5 TRBV6-5 CASSYEGRGETQYF TGTGCCAGCAGTTATGAAGGGAGGGGGGAGACCCAGTACTTC
NA NA TRBJ2-5 TRBV6-5 CASSPRRGIGETQYF TGTGCCAGCAGTCCTAGGAGAGGGATTGGGGAGACCCAGTACTTC
TRBD2 NA TRBJ2-5 TRBV7-7 CASSLSSGGAETQYF TGTGCCAGCAGCTTATCTAGCGGGGGGGCAGAGACCCAGTACTTC
NA once TRBJ2-3 TRBV2 CASRSPTSTDTQYF TGTGCCAGCAGATCGCCGACTAGCACAGATACGCAGTATTTT
NA NA TRBJ1-1 TRBV18 CASSPGGDTEAFF TGTGCCAGCTCACCGGGGGGGGACACTGAAGCTTTCTTT
NA NA TRBJ2-3 TRBV9 CASSARGGALTDTQYF TGTGCCAGCAGCGCCAGGGGAGGGGCGCTCACAGATACGCAGTATTTT
TRBD1 NA TRBJ1-4 TRBV7-9 CASSPDGQANEKLFF TGTGCCAGCAGCCCCGATGGACAGGCCAATGAAAAACTGTTTTTT
NA NA TRBJ2-7 TRBV18 CASSPPAGTFYEQYF TGTGCCAGCTCACCACCGGCAGGGACTTTTTACGAGCAGTACTTC
TRBD2 NA TRBJ2-2 TRBV4-1 CASSRGSGGAGNGELFF TGCGCCAGCAGCCGCGGGAGCGGGGGGGCGGGGAACGGGGAGCTGTTTTTT
NA NA TRBJ1-4 TRBV5-4 CASSWRGTPTTNEKLFF TGTGCCAGCAGCTGGCGTGGGACACCTACAACTAATGAAAAACTGTTTTTT
TRBD1 NA TRBJ1-1 TRBV6-5 CASSYVTGAGGEAFF TGTGCCAGCAGTTACGTAACAGGGGCAGGTGGTGAAGCTTTCTTT
NA NA TRBJ2-3 TRBV11-1 CASSLGGLPSTDTQYF TGTGCCAGCAGCTTAGGGGGACTCCCTAGCACAGATACGCAGTATTTT
TRBD1 NA TRBJ2-7 TRBV9 CASSRTGVPPYEQYF TGTGCCAGCAGCCGGACAGGGGTCCCCCCCTACGAGCAGTACTTC
TRBD1 NA TRBJ2-3 TRBV18 CASSPPQGQGTDTQYF TGTGCCAGCTCACCACCGCAGGGACAGGGTACAGATACGCAGTATTTT
NA NA TRBJ2-3 TRBV2 CASSYTDTQYF TGTGCCAGCAGTTACACAGATACGCAGTATTTT
TRBD2 NA TRBJ2-4 TRBV27 CASRGFSGGEDKNIQYF TGTGCCAGCAGGGGCTTTAGCGGGGGGGAGGACAAAAACATTCAGTACTTC
TRBD1 few TRBJ1-3 TRBV2 CASRDRAGNTIYF TGTGCCAGCAGGGACAGGGCTGGAAACACCATATATTTT
NA NA TRBJ2-2 TRBV2 CASSRLDTGELFF TGTGCCAGCAGCCGACTAGACACCGGGGAGCTGTTTTTT
NA once TRBJ1-6 TRBV13 CASSLERGGSPLHF TGTGCCAGCAGCCTTGAAAGGGGTGGTTCACCCCTCCACTTT
TRBD1 few TRBJ2-7 TRBV5-5 CASSLLRGTETYEQYF TGTGCCAGCAGCTTGTTAAGAGGGACAGAGACCTACGAGCAGTACTTC
NA NA TRBJ1-1 TRBV7-9 CASSLERGGMNEAFF TGTGCCAGCAGCCTTGAAAGGGGTGGGATGAATGAAGCTTTCTTT
TRBD2 NA TRBJ2-5 TRBV14 CASSQVSGTSGSGTQYF TGTGCCAGCAGCCAAGTATCGGGGACTAGCGGGAGTGGGACCCAGTACTTC
TRBD2 once TRBJ2-1 TRBV7-9 CASSLPLAGEQFF TGTGCCAGCAGCCTCCCCTTAGCGGGGGAGCAGTTCTTC
NA NA TRBJ1-5 TRBV6-1 CASRVRGNQPQHF TGTGCCAGCAGAGTTAGGGGGAATCAGCCCCAGCATTTT
TRBD1 NA TRBJ1-1 TRBV10-3 CAISESLGQGNTEAFF TGTGCCATCAGTGAGTCGTTAGGACAGGGAAACACTGAAGCTTTCTTT
NA NA TRBJ1-3 TRBV10-3 CAISEPRGGRSGNTIYF TGTGCCATCAGTGAGCCCAGGGGCGGCCGTTCTGGAAACACCATATATTTT
NA NA TRBJ2-7 TRBV7-9 CSSSLEPRNLRGQYF TGTTCCAGCAGCCTCGAGCCAAGGAACCTACGAGGGCAGTACTTC
NA once TRBJ1-3 TRBV10-2 CASSGLTGNTIYF TGCGCCAGCAGCGGACTAACTGGAAACACCATATATTTT
NA NA TRBJ2-1 TRBV7-9 CASSLEQGVFSYNEQFF TGTGCCAGCAGCCTCGAACAGGGCGTCTTCTCCTACAATGAGCAGTTCTTC
TRBD1 NA TRBJ1-1 TRBV30 CAWNKQGRAFF TGTGCCTGGAATAAACAGGGGCGGGCTTTCTTT
TRBD1 NA TRBJ2-3 TRBV5-1 CASSVPPGQGLRDTQYF TGCGCCAGCAGCGTTCCTCCGGGACAGGGCTTAAGAGATACGCAGTATTTT
TRBD1 NA TRBJ2-1 TRBV27 CAPPRDRAQDEQFF TGTGCCCCCCCCCGGGACAGGGCTCAAGATGAGCAGTTCTTC
TRBD1 NA TRBJ1-3 TRBV6-4 CASSLATGAGNTIYF TGTGCCAGCAGTTTAGCAACAGGGGCTGGAAACACCATATATTTT
NA NA TRBJ1-4 TRBV4-1 CASSQYGGATNEKLFF TGCGCCAGCAGCCAATATGGGGGCGCAACTAATGAAAAACTGTTTTTT
TRBD1 NA TRBJ1-1 TRBV15 CATSRERDRDKAFF TGTGCCACCAGCAGAGAGCGGGACAGGGACAAAGCTTTCTTT
TRBD1 NA TRBJ2-2 TRBV5-4 CASSWTGAGELFF TGTGCCAGCAGCTGGACAGGTGCCGGGGAGCTGTTTTTT
TRBD2 NA TRBJ2-5 TRBV7-7 CASSLSASGGAETQYF TGTGCTAGCAGCTTATCCGCTAGCGGGGGGGCGGAGACCCAGTACTTC
NA NA TRBJ2-3 TRBV2 CASSEDRVTQYF TGTGCCAGCAGTGAAGACAGGGTGACGCAGTATTTT
TRBD2 NA TRBJ2-3 TRBV6-1 CATPAGGSTDTQYF TGTGCCACACCAGCGGGGGGCTCCACAGATACGCAGTATTTT
NA NA TRBJ1-6 TRBV15 CATSRAVFHSPLHF TGTGCCACCAGCAGAGCTGTGTTTCATTCACCCCTCCACTTT
NA NA TRBJ1-1 TRBV19 CASKRGAFF TGTGCCAGTAAACGGGGAGCTTTCTTT